The text below deals with one T cell receptor (beta chain). The sample belongs to a study of blood T cell repertoires in COVID-19. Trimming shortened V by 5 bases and J by 0 bases, and 14 bases separated the two germline ends. CDR3 length: 15 amino acids. Germline V CDR1 and CDR2: SNHLY, FYNNEI. In the authors' methods: Reference gene primer amplification gave estimated nucleated cell counts. Assay used: immunoSEQ multiplex PCR; TCRdb lists only in-frame clones, some missing. V and J calls and clone size are as listed in that table; D and trimming were resolved from the DNA. Of hundreds of thousands of clones in the sample, around 83% were seen once. Clinical history as reported by participants underpinned cohort assignment. Symptom resolution, clearance, or two negative PCRs marked the recovered donors of Cohort 3.

This rearrangement joins TRBV2 to TRBJ2-7; D is perhaps TRBD1 (5 bases). Material for sequencing was PBMCs or T cells enriched from blood (not recorded which). The receptor's source is a middle-aged woman who had recovered from COVID-19. The CDR3 loop reads CASSPWRTSSYEQYF. As DNA, the CDR3 is TGTGCCAGCAGTCCCTGGCGGACAAGCTCCTACGAGCAGTACTTC.